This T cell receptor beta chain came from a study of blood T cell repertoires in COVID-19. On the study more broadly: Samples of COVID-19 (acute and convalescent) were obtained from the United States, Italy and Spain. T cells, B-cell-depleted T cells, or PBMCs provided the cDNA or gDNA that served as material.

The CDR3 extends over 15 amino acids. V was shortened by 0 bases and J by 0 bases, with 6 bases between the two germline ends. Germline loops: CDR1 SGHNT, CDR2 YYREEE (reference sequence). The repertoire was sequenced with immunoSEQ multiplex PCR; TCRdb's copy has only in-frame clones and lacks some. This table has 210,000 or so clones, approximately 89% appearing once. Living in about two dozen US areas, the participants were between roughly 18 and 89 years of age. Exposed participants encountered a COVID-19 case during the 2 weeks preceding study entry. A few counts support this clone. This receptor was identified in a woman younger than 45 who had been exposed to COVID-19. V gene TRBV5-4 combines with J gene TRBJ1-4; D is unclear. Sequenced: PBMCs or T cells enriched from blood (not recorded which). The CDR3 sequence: CASSLGPATNEKLFF. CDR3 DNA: TGTGCCAGCAGCTTGGGGCCTGCAACTAATGAAAAACTGTTTTTT.